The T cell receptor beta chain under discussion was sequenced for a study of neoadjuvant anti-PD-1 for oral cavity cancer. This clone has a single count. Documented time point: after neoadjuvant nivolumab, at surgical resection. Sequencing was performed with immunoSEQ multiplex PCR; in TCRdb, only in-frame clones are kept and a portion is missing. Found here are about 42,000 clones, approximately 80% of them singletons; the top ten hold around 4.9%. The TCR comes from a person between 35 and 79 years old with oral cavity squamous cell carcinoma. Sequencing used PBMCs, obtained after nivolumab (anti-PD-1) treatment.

The CDR3 reads CASSYGGATEAFF. CDR3 DNA sequence: TGTGCCAGCAGTTACGGGGGGGCCACTGAAGCTTTCTTT. The chain has TRBV6-6 and TRBJ1-1; tentative D call: TRBD1 (6 bases). The V and J ends lost 2 bases and 4 bases respectively, with 8 bases between them. The CDR3 covers 13 residues. Germline values: CDR1 MNHNY, CDR2 SVGAGI (reference sequence).